Following are 30 T cell receptor beta chains from one sample sequenced in a study of blood T cell repertoires in COVID-19. Sequencing was performed with immunoSEQ multiplex PCR; in TCRdb, only in-frame clones are kept and a portion is missing. The table shows 200,000 to 250,000 clones, with roughly four fifths occurring only once. Sequencing used peripheral blood. These receptors originate from a man aged 25 to 45 who had recovered from COVID-19.

With respect to this clone: Other DNA sequences from this sample encode an identical CDR3 as well. V usage is TRBV5-1 and J usage is TRBJ2-5; 9 bases line up with TRBD2. CDR3 size: 16 residues. V lost 0 bases, J lost 2 bases, and 5 bases stayed unmatched. Germline CDR1 is SGHRS and CDR2 is YFSETQ. CDR3 DNA: TGCGCCAGCAGCTTGGCCCCAGCGGGGGGTCAAGAGACCCAGTACTTC. Translation gives CASSLAPAGGQETQYF.

V usage is TRBV4-1 and J usage is TRBJ1-3, with D hard to call. Trimming took 3 bases from V and 2 from J, leaving 11 bases between them. The CDR3 sequence is 15 residues long. Germline V gene data show CDR1 as MGHRA and CDR2 as YSYEKL. The CDR3, as DNA: TGCGCCAGCAGCCAGGCAGGTGCGACTGGAAACACCATATATTTT. This sequence encodes CASSQAGATGNTIYF.

The CDR3 DNA reads TGTGCCAGCAGCAGAGTCGACAGCACCGGGGAGCTGTTTTTT. Protein sequence: CASSRVDSTGELFF. The rearrangement uses TRBV5-6 and TRBJ2-2, with a weak D call TRBD1 (5 bases). V was shortened by 4 bases and J by 4 bases, with 11 bases between the two germline ends. CDR3 length: 14 residues. The germline CDR1 and CDR2 sequences are SGHDT and YYEEEE.

The rearrangement uses TRBV5-1 and TRBJ2-7; a weak D match, TRBD2 (6 bases). V lost 4 bases and J lost 3, with 14 bases in between. This CDR3 comprises 14 residues. The V gene's germline CDR1 is SGHRS and CDR2 YFSETQ. The CDR3 nucleotides read TGCGCCAGCAGCGGGGGGATACTTGACTACGAGCAGTACTTC. It codes for CASSGGILDYEQYF.

This chain uses TRBV28 with TRBJ2-4, with D possibly TRBD2 on 6 matching bases. Trimming took 5 bases from V and 5 from J, leaving 16 bases between them. CDR1 and CDR2 from the germline V gene are MDHEN and SYDVKM. CDR3 length equals 15 residues. The CDR3 sequence is CASSTRLGGENIQYF. CDR3 nucleotide sequence: TGTGCCAGCAGTACGCGACTGGGGGGAGAAAACATTCAGTACTTC.

The rearrangement links TRBV4-1 to TRBJ2-2, with D hard to call. Germline V CDR1 and CDR2: MGHRA, YSYEKL. This CDR3 contains 16 residues. V was shortened by 0 bases and J by 3 bases, with 11 bases between the two germline ends. CDR3 nucleotides: TGCGCCAGCAGCCAAGATAAGCTGATGGACACCGGGGAGCTGTTTTTT. This codes for CASSQDKLMDTGELFF.

The rearrangement uses TRBV6-1 and TRBJ1-5; 10 bases match TRBD1. Germline V gene lookup returns CDR1 MNHNS and CDR2 SASEGT. V shed 3 bases and J 6 bases; nucleotides not matched to a gene: 5. CDR3 size: 15 residues. The CDR3 nucleotides are TGTGCCAGCAGTGAGGACAGGGGGTTAGGTCAGCCCCAGCATTTT. Translated, it gives CASSEDRGLGQPQHF.

V gene TRBV2 combines with J gene TRBJ1-6; D perhaps matches TRBD1 (5 bases). Per the germline V gene, CDR1 is SNHLY and CDR2 is FYNNEI. V shed 5 bases and J shed 6 bases, with 11 bases lying between them. The CDR3 length is 14 residues. CDR3 nucleotides: TGTGCCAGCAGTCCACTGGGGGGTAATTCACCCCTCCACTTT. Translation gives CASSPLGGNSPLHF.

Remarks on this clone: Other DNA sequences from this sample encode an identical CDR3 as well. The chain couples TRBV2 to TRBJ1-6; 7 nucleotides match TRBD1. Losses at the gene ends were 6 bases for V and 0 bases for J; bases not matched to a gene: 5. The CDR3 has 16 amino acids. From germline, CDR1 is SNHLY and CDR2 FYNNEI. Here the CDR3 reads CASRGDRSSYNSPLHF. The CDR3 region has the DNA TGTGCCAGCAGGGGGGACAGAAGCTCCTATAATTCACCCCTCCACTTT.

The chain carries TRBV30 and TRBJ1-1; 9 positions agree with TRBD1. The CDR3 is made up of 21 amino acids. Trimming removed 8 bases from V and 1 base from J; junction bases left unmatched: 29. CDR1 is GTSNPN, CDR2 SVGIG, per germline (reference sequence). CDR3 nucleotides: TGTGCCGGAAGGTTCGAGAGGAATGGCCCCACAGGGGGCGCCTGGAACACTGAAGCTTTCTTT. This encodes CAGRFERNGPTGGAWNTEAFF. Full variable domain (rest looked up from reference TRBV30 and TRBJ1-1): SQTIHQWPATLVQPVGSPLSLECTVEGTSNPNLYWYRQAAGRGLQLLFYSVGIGQISSEVPQNLSASRPQDRQFILSSKKLLLSDSGFYLCAGRFERNGPTGGAWNTEAFFGQGTRLTVV.

The V gene is TRBV5-1, the J gene TRBJ2-7; TRBD2 aligns across 14 bases. CDR1 is SGHRS and CDR2 is YFSETQ in the germline V gene. V lost 4 bases and J lost 6; bases outside the gene matches: 6. The CDR3 totals 15 residues. The CDR3 coding sequence is TGCGCCAGCAGCCCGGGGACTAGCGGGGGTTCCGAGCAGTACTTC. Translated: CASSPGTSGGSEQYF.

The chain recombines TRBV29-1 with TRBJ1-1, with 10 bases that match TRBD1. The ends lost 6 bases at V and 5 bases at J; junction bases unmatched: 3. The CDR3 is made up of 12 amino acids. The germline gives CDR1 SQVTM, CDR2 ANQGSEA. The CDR3 sequence is CSVTGGRTEAFF. DNA of the CDR3: TGCAGCGTGACAGGGGGCCGGACTGAAGCTTTCTTT. The entire variable domain, with the rest obtained from reference TRBV29-1 and TRBJ1-1, is as follows: SAVISQKPSRDICQRGTSLTIQCQVDSQVTMMFWYRQQPGQSLTLIATANQGSEATYESGFVIDKFPISRPNLTFSTLTVSNMSPEDSSIYLCSVTGGRTEAFFGQGTRLTVV.

The rearrangement links TRBV5-1 to TRBJ2-1; D perhaps matches TRBD1 (8 bases). V lost 4 bases to trimming and J lost 7 bases, with 18 bases between them. The germline V gene encodes CDR1 SGHRS and CDR2 YFSETQ. This CDR3 contains 15 residues. CDR3 loop: CASSVWTGRGNEQFF. The CDR3 DNA sequence: TGCGCCAGCAGCGTCTGGACAGGGAGGGGGAATGAGCAGTTCTTC. Complete variable domain (other parts from reference TRBV5-1 and TRBJ2-1): KAGVTQTPRYLIKTRGQQVTLSCSPISGHRSVSWYQQTPGQGLQFLFEYFSETQRNKGNFPGRFSGRQFSNSRSEMNVSTLELGDSALYLCASSVWTGRGNEQFFGPGTRLTVL.

The chain links TRBV29-1 to TRBJ1-2; TRBD1 aligns across 8 bases. The germline V gene has CDR1 SQVTM and CDR2 ANQGSEA. V was clipped by 4 bases and J by 0 bases; unmatched bases: 13. The CDR3 runs 17 residues. CDR3 sequence reads: CSVGSRGPNLPNYGYTF. The DNA for the CDR3 is TGCAGCGTTGGGTCCAGGGGGCCTAACCTCCCTAACTATGGCTACACCTTC.

V is TRBV11-3 and J is TRBJ1-2; the D is unclear. This CDR3 is 11 amino acids long. The germline V and J ends were trimmed by 9 bases and 5 bases, with 10 bases remaining between them. Germline lookup yields CDR1 SGHNT and CDR2 YENEEA. The DNA for the CDR3 is TGTGCCAGGACAACGGGGTATGGCTACACCTTC. Protein product: CARTTGYGYTF.

The V call is TRBV28, the J call TRBJ1-2, with D maybe TRBD1 (5 bases). Germline V gene sequence: CDR1 MDHEN, CDR2 SYDVKM. Trimming stripped 5 bases from V and 3 bases from J, with 13 bases between. CDR3 length equals 14 residues. This chain's CDR3 is CASSQPTGHYGYTF. CDR3 nucleotide sequence: TGTGCCAGCAGTCAACCTACAGGACACTATGGCTACACCTTC.

This chain joins TRBV3-1 (or the pseudogene TRBV3-2) and TRBJ2-1, with 7 bases that match TRBD2. This CDR3 spans 14 amino acids. V lost 4 bases and J lost 10; bases outside the gene matches: 10. Per the germline V gene, CDR1 is LGHDT and CDR2 is YNNKEL (reference sequence). CDR3 nucleotide sequence: TGTGCCAGCAGCCGCCGGACTAGTGCCGGAGAGCAGTTCTTC. It is translated as CASSRRTSAGEQFF.

The rearrangement joins TRBV9 to TRBJ1-1, with D perhaps matching TRBD1 (6 bases). V gave up 0 bases and J gave up 1 base, with 13 bases separating them. The germline V gene has CDR1 SGDLS and CDR2 YYNGEE. This CDR3 spans 16 amino acids. The CDR3 protein is CASSVGAGASNTEAFF. CDR3 sequence (DNA): TGTGCCAGCAGCGTAGGGGCGGGGGCATCGAACACTGAAGCTTTCTTT.

The chain couples TRBV6-5 to TRBJ2-6, with 7 positions matching TRBD1. After removal of 6 bases from V and 0 bases from J, the junction contained 2 bases not matched to a gene. Germline CDR1 reads MNHEY; CDR2 reads SVGAGI. There are 15 residues in the CDR3. The DNA of the CDR3 is TGTGCCAGCAGGACAGGGAACTCTGGGGCCAACGTCCTGACTTTC. As protein: CASRTGNSGANVLTF.

The chain joins TRBV5-4 to TRBJ2-7, with 8 nucleotides matching TRBD1. The germline V gene has CDR1 SGHNT and CDR2 YYREEE (reference sequence). V dropped 9 bases and J dropped 10; count of bases not matched to a gene: 12. This CDR3 is built from 12 residues. CDR3 nucleotide sequence: TGTGCCACCCTCTCCGGGACAGGCCACCAGTACTTC. Its protein is CATLSGTGHQYF.

J is TRBJ1-1 and V is TRBV28; 7 bases are shared with TRBD1. This CDR3 is 16 amino acids long. V was clipped by 8 bases and J by 0 bases; unmatched bases: 12. The germline gives CDR1 MDHEN, CDR2 SYDVKM. CDR3 loop: CASSSQGVSLNTEAFF. The CDR3 nucleotides read TGTGCCAGCTCTAGTCAGGGGGTTTCCTTGAACACTGAAGCTTTCTTT.

This chain uses TRBV4-1 with TRBJ1-2, with no clear D. The V end was cut by 6 bases, the J end by 6 bases, with 14 bases between. CDR1 is MGHRA and CDR2 is YSYEKL in the germline V gene. The CDR3 is made up of 13 amino acids. For the CDR3, the DNA is TGCGCCAGCAGGCGAGAAATGAGTAATGGCTACACCTTC. This codes for CASRREMSNGYTF.

DNA for the CDR3: TGCGCCAGCAGTTCCACAGGGGGAGGTAATTCACCCCTCCACTTT. Translated: CASSSTGGGNSPLHF. This chain links TRBV10-2 with TRBJ1-6; 8 bases match TRBD1. The junction had 6 bases not matched to a gene; V was cut back by 5 bases and J by 6 bases. This CDR3 spans 15 amino acids. CDR1 and CDR2 from the germline V gene are WSHSY and SAAADI.

This rearrangement joins TRBV19 to TRBJ1-1; possibly TRBD1 for D (5 bases). CDR3 length equals 15 residues. The germline V gene encodes CDR1 LNHDA and CDR2 SQIVND (reference sequence). The V gene lost 7 bases and the J gene lost 0 bases, with 15 bases spanning the gap. The CDR3 protein is CASIPDRGMNTEAFF. The CDR3 DNA reads as TGTGCCAGTATCCCGGATAGGGGTATGAACACTGAAGCTTTCTTT.

The chain is built from TRBV5-6 and TRBJ2-1; D is perhaps TRBD2 (7 bases). Per the germline V gene, CDR1 is SGHDT and CDR2 is YYEEEE. V was trimmed by 3 bases and J by 6 bases, leaving 22 bases between them. The CDR3 has 17 amino acids. This chain's CDR3 is CASSSFGGAGLGNEQFF. CDR3 DNA sequence: TGTGCCAGCAGCTCATTTGGGGGGGCCGGCCTTGGCAATGAGCAGTTCTTC.

The chain is built from TRBV10-3 and TRBJ1-2; 7 nucleotides agree with TRBD1. This CDR3 has 14 residues. The germline gives CDR1 ENHRY, CDR2 SYGVKD. Trimming at V came to 4 bases and at J to 3 bases, leaving 5 bases not matched to a gene. CDR3 in DNA: TGTGCCATCAGTGCGACGGGACAGCACTATGGCTACACCTTC. Protein product: CAISATGQHYGYTF.

This rearrangement joins TRBV5-1 to TRBJ2-2; TRBD2 matches 8 bases. Germline V gene lookup returns CDR1 SGHRS and CDR2 YFSETQ. Trimming took 0 bases from V and 0 from J; bases not matched to a gene: 1. This CDR3 comprises 16 residues. The CDR3 nucleotides are TGCGCCAGCAGCTTGGGGACTAGCTCGAACACCGGGGAGCTGTTTTTT. Protein: CASSLGTSSNTGELFF.

The V call is TRBV6-5, the J call TRBJ2-7; 8 bases are shared with TRBD2. Germline V gene sequence: CDR1 MNHEY, CDR2 SVGAGI. The CDR3 sequence is 14 residues long. With V trimmed by 6 bases and J by 0 bases, 4 bases remained unmatched. The CDR3 DNA reads TGTGCCAGCAGCGAGGCGGGGGGCTCCTACGAGCAGTACGTC. The encoded protein is CASSEAGGSYEQYV.

CDR3 protein: CASSQVGGQFF. For the CDR3, the DNA is TGTGCCAGCAGCCAAGTGGGGGGACAGTTCTTC. The gene calls are TRBV3-1 (or the pseudogene TRBV3-2) and TRBJ2-1; the D gene is possibly TRBD2 (6 bases). V dropped 1 base and J dropped 13 bases, with 8 bases sitting between them. The CDR3 consists of 11 residues. Germline V gene sequence: CDR1 LGHDT, CDR2 YNNKEL (reference sequence).

The chain links TRBV6-2 or TRBV6-3 to TRBJ2-7, with 11 bases matching TRBD1. This CDR3 is 17 amino acids long. V trimming: 2 bases; J trimming: 1 base; junction bases outside the gene matches: 7. CDR1 MNHEY and CDR2 SVGEGT come from the germline V gene. The CDR3 region has the DNA TGTGCCAGCAGTTACACCCCGGACAGGGGGCTTTCCTACGAGCAGTACGTC. Amino acids: CASSYTPDRGLSYEQYV.